The 17 T cell receptor beta chains below all came from one sample that was sequenced in a study of blood T cell repertoires in COVID-19 (TCRdb year 2020). Library prep was done by the immunoSEQ multiplex PCR assay. TCRdb mirrors the immuneACCESS table, restricted to in-frame sequences. Some clones are absent from its copies; in checked studies, under half trace to an unresolved V gene, and the reason for the others is unknown. Counted in this sample were under 130,000 clones; 80% to 90% of them appeared once. The top ten hold around 2.2% of the sample. Sequenced: peripheral blood. These receptors all stem from a human donor in a cohort sampled during active COVID-19.

The chain recombines TRBV12-3 or TRBV12-4 with TRBJ1-2, with D uncertain. The V end lost 8 bases, the J end lost 7 bases, and 17 bases lay between the germline ends. The CDR3 extends over 13 amino acids. CDR3 loop: CASGARRGSGYTF. The CDR3 DNA follows: TGTGCCAGCGGTGCCCGGCGGGGAAGTGGCTACACCTTC.

The gene calls are TRBV28 and TRBJ1-1; a possible D gene is TRBD1 (5 bases). This CDR3 region has 14 residues. Germline CDR1 MDHEN, CDR2 SYDVKM. Trimming took off 7 bases at V and 1 base at J, with 13 bases between the two ends. The CDR3: CASKDPTGNTEAFF. CDR3 coding DNA: TGTGCCAGCAAAGATCCTACAGGGAACACTGAAGCTTTCTTT.

The chain combines TRBV18 with TRBJ2-1; perhaps TRBD2 as D (5 bases). Germline V CDR1 and CDR2: KGHSH, LQKENI. This CDR3 has 15 residues. The V gene lost 2 bases and the J gene lost 10 bases, with 18 bases spanning the gap. CDR3 bases: TGTGCCAGCTCACCAGCCTCGGACTTTTATGGGGAGCAGTTCTTC. Its translation is CASSPASDFYGEQFF.

This clone came up once. The V and J genes are TRBV28 and TRBJ2-7, with TRBD2 matching over 13 bases. Germline V gene lookup returns CDR1 MDHEN and CDR2 SYDVKM. V shed 8 bases, J shed 6 bases, and the junction held 7 bases outside the gene matches. The CDR3 totals 14 residues. The CDR3, as DNA: TGTGCCAGCGGAACTAGCGGGAGGGCCGGCGAGCAGTACTTC. Protein sequence: CASGTSGRAGEQYF.

The J gene is TRBJ1-1, the V gene TRBV20-1; D gene unclear. The CDR3 runs to 11 residues. Between the trimmed V and J ends, which lost 7 bases and 1 base, there was a span of 7 bases. Germline V gene lookup returns CDR1 DFQATT and CDR2 SNEGSKA (reference sequence). The CDR3 nucleotides read TGCAGTGAAACTCGGAACACTGAAGCTTTCTTT. Its translation is CSETRNTEAFF.

V is TRBV10-3 and J is TRBJ1-4, with D hard to call. Trimming pared 5 bases from V and 3 bases from J, leaving 7 bases between. Germline lookup yields CDR1 ENHRY and CDR2 SYGVKD. CDR3 size: 13 residues. This CDR3 reads CAISREANEKLFF. The CDR3 region has the DNA TGTGCCATCAGTAGGGAGGCTAATGAAAAACTGTTTTTT.

In DNA, the CDR3 is TGTGCCAGCAGCCAATCTTTGAACACTGAAGCTTTCTTT. Translated: CASSQSLNTEAFF. The chain employs TRBV14 and TRBJ1-1; D unresolved. V was pared by 2 bases and J by 0 bases, with 4 bases between. Germline CDR1 is SGHDN and CDR2 is FVKESK. The length of the CDR3 is 13 residues. Using reference TRBV14 and TRBJ1-1 for the parts outside the CDR3, the full variable domain is EAGVTQFPSHSVIEKGQTVTLRCDPISGHDNLYWYRRVMGKEIKFLLHFVKESKQDESGMPNNRFLAERTGGTYSTLKVQPAELEDSGVYFCASSQSLNTEAFFGQGTRLTVV.

This chain connects TRBV27 to TRBJ1-1, with unresolved D. Germline CDR1 reads MNHEY; CDR2 reads SMNVEV (reference sequence). Trimming cost V 3 bases and J 10 bases, with 12 bases left between them. The CDR3 loop spans 12 amino acids. The CDR3 here is CASSFSREGAFF. CDR3 nucleotides: TGTGCCAGCAGTTTTTCTCGGGAGGGAGCTTTCTTT.

V is TRBV5-1 and J is TRBJ2-1; 7 positions match TRBD1. The V segment lost 4 bases and the J segment 6 bases; nucleotides outside the gene matches: 10. CDR3 length: 15 residues. The germline CDR1 and CDR2 sequences are SGHRS and YFSETQ. DNA of the CDR3: TGCGCCAGCAGCCAAGGGACAGAGAACCTCAATGAGCAGTTCTTC. It translates to CASSQGTENLNEQFF.

The chain joins TRBV5-5 to TRBJ2-2; 8 bases are shared with TRBD1. Germline CDR1 SGHKS, CDR2 YYEKEE (reference sequence). Losses at the gene ends were 1 base for V and 5 bases for J; bases not matched to a gene: 7. The CDR3 has 16 residues. CDR3 region: CASSLPGTGVTGELFF. CDR3 DNA: TGTGCCAGCAGCTTGCCCGGGACAGGAGTAACCGGGGAGCTGTTTTTT.

The V call is TRBV11-2, the J call TRBJ2-5; D is ambiguous. The CDR3 is 14 residues long. Trimming pared 0 bases from V and 4 bases from J, leaving 9 bases between. Germline CDR1 reads SGHAT; CDR2 reads FQNNGV. CDR3 DNA: TGTGCCAGCAGCTTAGACCCAGGTCTAGAGACCCAGTACTTC. As protein: CASSLDPGLETQYF. Together with reference TRBV11-2 and TRBJ2-5, the CDR3 gives the full variable domain: EAGVAQSPRYKIIEKRQSVAFWCNPISGHATLYWYQQILGQGPKLLIQFQNNGVVDDSQLPKDRFSAERLKGVDSTLKIQPAKLEDSAVYLCASSLDPGLETQYFGPGTRLLVL.

The chain combines TRBV9 with TRBJ2-3; 7 positions agree with TRBD2. The CDR3 is 16 amino acids. CDR1 SGDLS and CDR2 YYNGEE come from the germline V gene. The junction had 6 bases not matched to a gene; V was cut back by 2 bases and J by 0 bases. CDR3 residues: CASSVGPSGSTDTQYF. The CDR3 nucleotides are TGTGCCAGCAGCGTTGGGCCTAGCGGTAGCACAGATACGCAGTATTTT.

This chain connects TRBV4-1 to TRBJ2-7; 7 positions match TRBD2. After removal of 4 bases from V and 3 bases from J, the junction contained 15 bases not matched to a gene. Germline values: CDR1 MGHRA, CDR2 YSYEKL. The CDR3 is made up of 17 amino acids. The CDR3 nucleotides read TGCGCCAGCAGCCCGCGAGCCCCGCTAGCGGACATCTACGAGCAGTACTTC. Its translation is CASSPRAPLADIYEQYF.

The chain employs TRBV11-2 and TRBJ1-3; a weak D match, TRBD1 (6 bases). Between the trimmed V and J ends, which lost 5 bases and 7 bases, there was a span of 18 bases. CDR1 is SGHAT, CDR2 FQNNGV, per germline. This CDR3 has 15 residues. The CDR3: CASSPLGALKNTIYF. In DNA form, the CDR3 reads TGTGCCAGCAGCCCTCTGGGGGCTCTTAAGAACACCATATATTTT. Combining the CDR3 with reference TRBV11-2 and TRBJ1-3 gives the whole variable domain EAGVAQSPRYKIIEKRQSVAFWCNPISGHATLYWYQQILGQGPKLLIQFQNNGVVDDSQLPKDRFSAERLKGVDSTLKIQPAKLEDSAVYLCASSPLGALKNTIYFGEGSWLTVV.

The CDR3 nucleotides are TGTGCCAGCAGTGGGACCCTTTATATAGACAGGATCAATCAGCCCCAGCATTTT. Translated: CASSGTLYIDRINQPQHF. The chain couples TRBV6-1 to TRBJ1-5, with D possibly TRBD1 on 6 matching bases. This CDR3 contains 18 residues. Germline V CDR1 and CDR2: MNHNS, SASEGT. The germline V and J ends were trimmed by 4 bases and 3 bases, with 22 bases remaining between them.

The chain employs TRBV12-3 or TRBV12-4 and TRBJ1-1; the D gene is possibly TRBD1 (5 bases). This CDR3 has 11 residues. Trimming took off 8 bases at V and 8 bases at J, with 12 bases between the two ends. The CDR3, as DNA: TGTGCCAGCGGCCCCTCAGGGGAAGCTTTCTTT. It specifies CASGPSGEAFF.

The V gene is TRBV7-3, the J gene TRBJ2-2; 7 nucleotides line up with TRBD2. The J segment lost 6 bases and the V segment lost 3 bases, leaving 10 bases of the junction unmatched. Germline CDR1 and CDR2: SGHTA and FQGTGA. This CDR3 is built from 16 residues. CDR3 nucleotide sequence: TGTGCCAGCAGCTTCGTCGTAGCGGGTCTCTCCGGGGAGCTGTTTTTT. It specifies CASSFVVAGLSGELFF. Supplemented by reference TRBV7-3 and TRBJ2-2, the full variable domain reads GAGVSQTPSNKVTEKGKYVELRCDPISGHTALYWYRQSLGQGPEFLIYFQGTGAADDSGLPNDRFFAVRPEGSVSTLKIQRTERGDSAVYLCASSFVVAGLSGELFFGEGSRLTVL.